This record covers a single T cell receptor beta chain. What antigen it recognizes has not been identified. The sample holds no much larger clone one base away, and base qualities are not on file. The germline V gene sets CDR1 to SNHLY and CDR2 to FYNNEI. The CDR3 starts with the cysteine, ends with the phenylalanine, and has 16 residues. Only CDR3 DNA is held: 48 bases, read in frame from base 1. V is pruned by 4 bases and J by 0 bases, leaving 5 bases of the junction without a gene match. TCRbeta CDR3 regions were amplified from genomic DNA using the immunoSEQ Assay, a bias-controlled multiplex PCR. Regarding the original processing steps: The number of nucleated cells in each sample was estimated by amplification of reference gene primers within the assay. To quantify the absolute abundance of each unique TCRbeta CDR3 rearrangement, sequence reads were collapsed and filtered. For each sample, productive Simpson clonality was calculated as the square root of Simpson's diversity index over productive rearrangements. Here the immuneACCESS table is served through TCRdb, limited to in-frame sequences with V and J called. Missing clones are a known gap in these copies; in checked studies unresolved V genes cover under half, and the rest lacks a known reason. D and trimming were read from the DNA, whereas the V and J calls and clone size are those reported in that table. Within this sample are about 130,000 clones, with roughly 91% of them counted one time only. The ten largest make up roughly 4.3% of the sample.

At one collaborating source in Seattle, patients were enrolled during active infection and were followed longitudinally through the course of disease. Whole blood was collected in K2EDTA tubes by collaborating institutions according to the institutions' own protocols. For TCRbeta analysis, collaborators shipped samples as frozen whole blood, isolated PBMCs, or DNA extracted from either of those sample types. The data originate from a study of blood T cell repertoires in COVID-19 (dated by TCRdb to the early 2020s). Looking at the study overall: Samples from collaborators originated in the United States, Italy and Spain and spanned both the acute and convalescent phases of COVID-19. The prospective study material was composed of cDNA or gDNA derived from T cells, B-cell-depleted T cells, or PBMCs. Where available, HLA class I and class II types were taken from metadata supplied by the sample provider and were not determined by assay-based typing. Nearly every sample came with metadata listing a de-identified subject ID, COVID-19 status, age in years and sex. Deeply sampled blood TCRbeta repertoires from subjects exposed to, actively infected with, or recovered from COVID-19 were included in the dataset. Samples were obtained from the ongoing ImmuneRACE study (first 160 participants) and from approximately 1,200 subjects provided by 6 global collaborators. The repertoires were made available in a free public database intended to serve as a resource for research on the immune response to SARS-CoV-2. Findings and caveats that apply to the study as a whole: The amount of clinical and demographic metadata varied by source and participant and was provided uncurated.

The V and J segments used are TRBV2 and TRBJ2-1, and TRBD2 aligns with 8 junction nucleotides. The material sequenced was peripheral blood. The origin of this receptor is a man aged 60 to 75 with COVID-19, enrolled during active disease. The bases read TGTGCCAGCAGTGGTCAGCGGGGGAGCTCCTACAATGAGCAGTTCTTC. It specifies CASSGQRGSSYNEQFF. Outside the CDR3, residues come from the reference TRBV2 and TRBJ2-1 proteins, so the full variable domain is: EPEVTQTPSHQVTQMGQEVILRCVPISNHLYFYWYRQILGQKVEFLVSFYNNEISEKSEIFDDQFSVERPDGSNFTLKIRSTKLEDSAMYFCASSGQRGSSYNEQFFGPGTRLTVL.